The present TCR beta chain was sequenced within a study of cytomegalovirus exposure and HLA in healthy donors. On the study more broadly: There were roughly 110 million unique TCR beta sequences, drawn from about 179 million T cells, in an earlier analysis.

Germline V gene sequence: CDR1 LGHNA, CDR2 YNFKEQ. This CDR3 has 14 amino acids. V was pared by 4 bases and J by 7 bases, with 4 bases of the junction left unmatched. Vbeta (60) and Jbeta (13) primers were used in the PCR. Sequencing was performed with immunoSEQ multiplex PCR; in TCRdb, only in-frame clones are kept and a portion is missing. This table holds about 150,000 clones, 80% found once. Material: PBMCs. The chain has TRBV4-2 and TRBJ1-6, with 7 nucleotides matching TRBD1. The source of this sequence is a woman between 40 and 55 years old in good health and CMV-seronegative. CDR3: CASSPGQANSPLHF. The CDR3 region has the DNA TGTGCCAGCAGCCCCGGACAGGCGAATTCACCCCTCCACTTT.